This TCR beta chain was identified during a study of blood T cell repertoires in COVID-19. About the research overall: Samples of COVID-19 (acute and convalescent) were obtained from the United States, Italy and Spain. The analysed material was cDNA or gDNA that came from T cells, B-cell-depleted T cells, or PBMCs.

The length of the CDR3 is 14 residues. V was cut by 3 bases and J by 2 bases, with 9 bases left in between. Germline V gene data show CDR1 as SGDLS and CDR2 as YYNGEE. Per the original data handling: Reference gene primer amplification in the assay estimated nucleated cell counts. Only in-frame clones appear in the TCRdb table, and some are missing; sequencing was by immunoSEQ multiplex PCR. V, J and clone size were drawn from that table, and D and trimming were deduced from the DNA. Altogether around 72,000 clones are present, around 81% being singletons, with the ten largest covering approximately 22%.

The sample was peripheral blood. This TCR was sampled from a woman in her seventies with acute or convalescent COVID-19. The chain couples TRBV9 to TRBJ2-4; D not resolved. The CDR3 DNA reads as TGTGCCAGCAGCGAGGCGGCCCCCAAAAACATTCAGTACTTC. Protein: CASSEAAPKNIQYF.